Listed below are T cell receptor beta chains from one sample, sequenced in a study of blood T cells in healthy people across ages. TCRdb re-analysed the 5' RACE reads in MiXCR, keeping a single row per CDR3 protein. This table has hundreds of thousands of distinct CDR3 sequences, roughly 56% appearing once. Sequenced input: blood. The source of these receptors is a man in his forties or fifties in good health. CDR3s include the opening cysteine and the closing phenylalanine or tryptophan. D genes are given only for firm matches. Rows give clone size only sometimes, using once, few, many, or a class for an expanded clone.

CASTEMSPYNEQFF,TGTGCTAGTACTGAAATGAGCCCCTACAATGAGCAGTTCTTC,TRBJ2-1,NA,TRBV12-5,NA
CSVVIGEGYGYTF,TGCAGCGTTGTTATTGGGGAGGGTTATGGCTACACCTTC,TRBJ1-2,NA,TRBV29-1,NA
CASRPNQETQYF,TGCGCCAGCAGACCTAACCAAGAGACCCAGTACTTC,TRBJ2-5,NA,TRBV5-1,NA
CASSFGTDTIQRELSYEQYF,TGTGCCAGCAGCTTTGGGACAGACACTATCCAGCGGGAGCTCTCCTACGAGCAGTACTTC,TRBJ2-7,NA,TRBV28,NA
CASSERGKYYGYTF,TGCGCCAGCAGTGAGAGGGGTAAATACTATGGCTACACCTTC,TRBJ1-2,NA,TRBV10-2,NA
CASSLGSASAAYEQYF,TGTGCCAGCAGCTTAGGTTCGGCGAGCGCCGCCTACGAGCAGTACTTC,TRBJ2-7,NA,TRBV7-9,NA
CASSFLSGEGETQYF,TGTGCCAGCAGCTTTTTGTCAGGGGAGGGGGAGACCCAGTACTTC,TRBJ2-5,NA,TRBV7-2,NA
CATQDNEQFF,TGTGCCACACAGGACAATGAGCAGTTCTTC,TRBJ2-1,once,TRBV10-3,NA
CASSQDPQGDTQYF,TGTGCCAGCAGCCAAGATCCGCAGGGTGATACGCAGTATTTT,TRBJ2-3,few,TRBV3-1,NA
CASSPPLRFSISHEQYF,TGTGCCAGCAGCCCCCCCCTTAGATTTTCCATTAGCCACGAGCAGTACTTC,TRBJ2-7,few,TRBV7-8,NA
CASSDTAHRGPQYGYTF,TGTGCCAGCAGTGATACCGCCCACAGGGGCCCGCAGTATGGCTACACCTTC,TRBJ1-2,many,TRBV28,TRBD1
CASSLSWRQGILEQYF,TGTGCCAGCAGTTTATCGTGGAGACAGGGGATTCTCGAGCAGTACTTC,TRBJ2-7,NA,TRBV27,TRBD1
CASSLDLLSTQYF,TGTGCCAGCAGCTTAGATCTGTTGTCGACCCAGTACTTC,TRBJ2-5,few,TRBV7-2,NA
CASSRSRGNNQPQHF,TGTGCCAGCAGTCGGAGCAGGGGAAACAATCAGCCCCAGCATTTT,TRBJ1-5,NA,TRBV12-3/TRBV12-4,NA
CASSLGTGEGTDTQYF,TGCGCCAGCAGCCTAGGGACAGGGGAAGGCACAGATACGCAGTATTTT,TRBJ2-3,NA,TRBV4-3,TRBD1
CASSQGLLVETQYF,TGTGCCAGCAGCCAAGGGCTCCTGGTAGAGACCCAGTACTTC,TRBJ2-5,NA,TRBV14,NA
CASKTELEEQFF,TGTGCCAGCAAGACAGAATTAGAAGAGCAGTTCTTC,TRBJ2-1,NA,TRBV27,NA
CASSQDSQSTDTQYF,TGCGCCAGCAGCCAAGATTCCCAGAGCACAGATACGCAGTATTTT,TRBJ2-3,few,TRBV4-3,NA
CASSPYGTGEGQPQHF,TGTGCCAGCAGTCCTTACGGGACAGGTGAGGGTCAGCCCCAGCATTTT,TRBJ1-5,NA,TRBV12-3/TRBV12-4,TRBD1
CASSISGTGVEKLFF,TGTGCCAGCAGTATTTCCGGGACAGGGGTTGAAAAACTGTTTTTT,TRBJ1-4,NA,TRBV2,TRBD1
CASSSGGVGYGYTF,TGTGCCAGCAGCTCAGGGGGCGTTGGCTATGGCTACACCTTC,TRBJ1-2,NA,TRBV7-9,TRBD1
CSVELGELFF,TGCAGCGTTGAACTCGGGGAGCTGTTTTTT,TRBJ2-2,NA,TRBV29-1,NA
CASSFQPYNEQFF,TGTGCCAGCAGCTTCCAACCCTACAATGAGCAGTTCTTC,TRBJ2-1,NA,TRBV7-2,NA
CASSAPGTKSSYEQYF,TGTGCCAGCAGCGCCCCCGGGACCAAAAGCTCCTACGAGCAGTACTTC,TRBJ2-7,NA,TRBV7-9,NA
CASSRTGAGANVLTF,TGTGCCAGCAGTAGAACAGGGGCTGGGGCCAACGTCCTGACTTTC,TRBJ2-6,once,TRBV2,TRBD1
CASSLSQRGVKETQYF,TGCGCCAGCAGCTTGTCCCAGCGGGGTGTGAAAGAGACCCAGTACTTC,TRBJ2-5,few,TRBV5-1,TRBD2
CASSQDLSGGAYNEQYF,TGCGCCAGCAGCCAAGATCTCAGCGGGGGTGCCTACAATGAGCAGTACTTC,TRBJ2-7,NA,TRBV4-3,TRBD2
CASSGDRDREQYF,TGTGCCAGCAGCGGCGACAGGGATCGGGAGCAGTACTTC,TRBJ2-7,NA,TRBV11-1,TRBD1
CASSLVGRGLAGMDEQFF,TGTGCCAGCAGCTTGGTAGGGCGGGGACTAGCGGGAATGGATGAGCAGTTCTTC,TRBJ2-1,NA,TRBV5-6,TRBD2
CASRATGGPTEAFF,TGTGCCAGCAGGGCCACAGGGGGTCCCACTGAAGCTTTCTTT,TRBJ1-1,NA,TRBV6-1,TRBD1
CASSWTDLETQYF,TGTGCCAGCAGCTGGACCGACCTAGAGACCCAGTACTTC,TRBJ2-5,few,TRBV5-5,NA
CASSFSETSADEQYF,TGTGCCAGCAGTTTTAGTGAGACTAGCGCGGATGAGCAGTACTTC,TRBJ2-5,NA,TRBV27,TRBD2
CASSQARDRGWLDTEAFF,TGTGCCAGCAGCCAAGCCCGGGACAGGGGGTGGTTAGACACTGAAGCTTTCTTT,TRBJ1-1,NA,TRBV14,TRBD1
CSARASGQGPGETQYF,TGCAGTGCTAGAGCCTCGGGACAGGGGCCAGGAGAGACCCAGTACTTC,TRBJ2-5,NA,TRBV20-1,TRBD1
CASSLYASQETQYF,TGTGCCAGCAGCTTATACGCTAGCCAAGAGACCCAGTACTTC,TRBJ2-5,NA,TRBV7-9,NA